This is a list of T cell receptor beta chains from one sample in a study of T cells in Graves' hyperthyroidism and ophthalmopathy. TCRdb processed the multiplex PCR reads anew with MiXCR; each CDR3 protein has one entry. The sample lists 600,000 to 900,000 distinct CDR3 sequences, approximately 16% seen once, with around 7.7% in the top ten. The specimen sequenced was blood. These receptors came from a man between 18 and 35 years old with Graves' hyperthyroidism. Each CDR3 is given with its conserved first and last residue.

CDR3,J,length,V
CASSIMILGQETQYF,TRBJ2-5,15,TRBV19
CASSSGTGGNQPQHF,TRBJ1-5,15,TRBV27
CASSISLAGSSYNEQFF,TRBJ2-1,17,TRBV9
CSAKGQAFSNQPQHF,TRBJ1-5,15,TRBV20-1
CAWTPRLRQGGGPGNTGELFF,TRBJ2-2,21,TRBV30
CASSWGGTGRYGYTF,TRBJ1-2,15,TRBV6-1
CASLDGSTDQPQHF,TRBJ1-5,14,TRBV6-1
CASSLTTVSYNEQFF,TRBJ2-1,15,TRBV5-1
CATQWGDEQFF,TRBJ2-1,11,TRBV11-2
CASGQGKEEKLFF,TRBJ1-4,13,TRBV3-1
CASSLGGGVEAFF,TRBJ1-1,13,TRBV5-4
CSAGTPNTEAFF,TRBJ1-1,12,TRBV20-1
CASSLSAGLNQPQHF,TRBJ1-5,15,TRBV28
CASSLSAGGRQETQYF,TRBJ2-5,16,TRBV27
CSATNNPHEQFF,TRBJ2-1,12,TRBV20-1
CAITGQVDTEAFF,TRBJ1-1,13,TRBV10-3
CASSRREQGEQYF,TRBJ2-7,13,TRBV7-2
CASSSLGANVLTF,TRBJ2-6,13,TRBV12-3/TRBV12-4
CASNLGDRGQWDEQFF,TRBJ2-1,16,TRBV28
CAISESASGRSTQYF,TRBJ2-3,15,TRBV10-3
CASSVAKETQYF,TRBJ2-5,12,TRBV28
CSAGFQRRSSYNEQFF,TRBJ2-1,16,TRBV20-1
CASSSQTISYEQYF,TRBJ2-7,14,TRBV5-5
CASSLFAAAETQYF,TRBJ2-5,14,TRBV7-2
CSAQISGRAVDTQYF,TRBJ2-3,15,TRBV20-1
CASSPPGGLAGVENEQFF,TRBJ2-1,18,TRBV18
CASSEFPGASNEQFF,TRBJ2-1,15,TRBV11-2
CASSSLGLEETQYF,TRBJ2-5,14,TRBV28
CASRRFTGSANTEAFF,TRBJ1-1,16,TRBV27
CASTQGQNYGYTF,TRBJ1-2,13,TRBV28
CASSNRGLYQETQYF,TRBJ2-5,15,TRBV12-3/TRBV12-4
CSASPGGTEAFF,TRBJ1-1,12,TRBV20-1
CSGTDRDGETQYF,TRBJ2-5,13,TRBV20-1
CASSLGALAGETQYF,TRBJ2-5,15,TRBV11-2
CASSPLSGAETQYF,TRBJ2-5,14,TRBV9
CASSLGGTNTYNEQFF,TRBJ2-1,16,TRBV28
CAWSTGMNTEAFF,TRBJ1-1,13,TRBV30
CASSQGGRAYEQYF,TRBJ2-7,14,TRBV4-1
CASSPRDTTSYEQYF,TRBJ2-7,15,TRBV6-1
CASSYSSGTGSYEQYF,TRBJ2-7,16,TRBV6-2/TRBV6-3
CASSPATNEKLFF,TRBJ1-4,13,TRBV18
CASSKRTGTVPHNEQFF,TRBJ2-1,17,TRBV28
CASSKGQGNQPQHF,TRBJ1-5,14,TRBV12-3/TRBV12-4
CASSSPTAMNTEAFF,TRBJ1-1,15,TRBV5-1
CASSVEQNNEQFF,TRBJ2-1,13,TRBV9
CAWSVGAAQPQHF,TRBJ1-5,13,TRBV30